The following is a T cell receptor (beta chain) sequence with its context. Antigen specificity is unknown. This CDR3 has 13 residues. V gave up 7 bases and J gave up 8 bases, with 17 bases separating them. From germline, CDR1 is LNHDA and CDR2 SQIVND (reference sequence). The sample originates from a study of OX40 agonist ivuxolimab in advanced cancers. Study at large: Patients got intravenous ivuxolimab at 0.01 to 10 mg/kg every 2 weeks. Prior anti-PD-1, anti-PD-L1 or anti-CTLA-4 therapy was allowed; around 43% had some.

The method was immunoSEQ multiplex PCR; TCRdb's version includes in-frame clones alone and lacks a portion of them. Of around 40,000 clones in the sample, around 86% were seen once. Regarding the study as a whole: With doses of 0.1-3.0 mg/kg, partial responders showed among the lowest clonal expansion. On average, CD8+ T cells showed a greater number of expanded clones than CD4+.

The clonotype originates from an adult with an advanced solid tumor such as melanoma, head and neck, liver or kidney cancer. This sample comprised CD4+ or CD8+ T cells sorted from blood, obtained in a trial of the OX40 agonist ivuxolimab. This rearrangement joins TRBV19 to TRBJ1-2; D is unclear. Here the CDR3 DNA reads TGTGCCAGTAAGAAGGTTGCGACGAAGGGCTACACCTTC. Translating it yields CASKKVATKGYTF.